A selection of T cell receptor beta chains follows, all from one sample in a study of beta chain features in type 1 diabetes. Sequenced by immunoSEQ multiplex PCR; TCRdb stores in-frame clones only, minus some. Of 130,000 or so clones listed, roughly 9.3% were seen once; the top ten hold 0.55% to 0.75%. The sample taken for sequencing was central memory CD4+ T cells from blood. The receptors here all came from a middle-aged woman in good health. CDR3s include the opening cysteine and the closing phenylalanine or tryptophan. D genes are given only for firm matches. Some rows have no size entry. The others give once, few or many, or a class for an expanded clone.

j_gene,v_gene,d_gene,abundance,CDR3nt,CDR3aa
TRBJ1-5,TRBV18,-,-,TGTGCCAGCTCTCTCGGTCGTGATCAGCCCCAGCATTTT,CASSLGRDQPQHF
TRBJ1-1,TRBV6-6,-,-,TGTGCCAGCAGTCAGGGGAACTTGAACACTGAAGCTTTCTTT,CASSQGNLNTEAFF
TRBJ2-5,TRBV5-1,-,-,TGCGCCAGCAGCGACCTTGGGCGCGGGACTGGAGAGACCCAGTACTTC,CASSDLGRGTGETQYF
TRBJ2-7,TRBV29-1,TRBD2,many,TGCAGCGTTGATCCGGGGGGCTACGAGCAGTACTTC,CSVDPGGYEQYF
TRBJ1-2,TRBV28,-,few,TGTGCCAGCAGTTTAACGGGTCGTGGCCGGAGGGGAGGCTACACCTTC,CASSLTGRGRRGGYTF
TRBJ2-1,TRBV19,TRBD1,many,TGTGCCAGTAGAAAGACAGGGTACAATGAGCAGTTCTTC,CASRKTGYNEQFF
TRBJ1-6,TRBV13,-,once,TGTGCCAGCGGGAGTCGGAACGCTAATTCACCCCTCCACTTT,CASGSRNANSPLHF
TRBJ2-2,TRBV29-1,TRBD2,few,TGCAGCGTTGAAAACCCGCTAGCGGGGTTAAGGGGCACCGGGGAGCTGTTTTTT,CSVENPLAGLRGTGELFF
TRBJ2-3,TRBV7-9,TRBD2,many,TGTGCCAGCAGCCCCGGCCCAGCGGGGGGACCAGATACGCAGTATTTT,CASSPGPAGGPDTQYF
TRBJ1-1,TRBV7-6,TRBD1,-,TGTGCCAGCACCGCAGGACAGGGTGCCTCGAACACTGAAGCTTTCTTT,CASTAGQGASNTEAFF
TRBJ2-7,TRBV6-6,TRBD1,few,TGTGCCATCAGTTTGGACAGGGGGCCCTACGAGCAGTACTTC,CAISLDRGPYEQYF
TRBJ1-1,TRBV2,TRBD1,few,TGTGCCAGCAGTCAGGGGGCCGCTCTGAACACTGAAGCTTTCTTT,CASSQGAALNTEAFF
TRBJ1-5,TRBV11-2,-,-,TGTGCCAGCAGCTTAGATAGTGAATTCCAGCCCCAGCATTTT,CASSLDSEFQPQHF
TRBJ2-5,TRBV18,TRBD2,-,TGTGCCAGCTCACCAACTAGCGGGGGGCCGCAAGAGACCCAGTACTTC,CASSPTSGGPQETQYF
TRBJ2-7,TRBV11-3,-,-,TGTGCCAGCAGCTCAGGAGGTGAGCAGTACTTC,CASSSGGEQYF
TRBJ2-7,TRBV5-1,-,-,TGCGCCAGCAGCCCAGGGGATTCGAACGAGCAGTACTTC,CASSPGDSNEQYF
TRBJ1-1,TRBV6-4,-,few,TGTGCCAGCAGCGCTGAGGGGAACACTGAAGCTTTCTTT,CASSAEGNTEAFF
TRBJ2-7,TRBV5-1,-,-,TGCGCCAGCAGCTTGGACAGATACGAGCAGTACTTC,CASSLDRYEQYF
TRBJ1-4,TRBV7-8,-,-,TGTGCCAGCAGCTGGTGGAGGAATGCCGGAACTAATGAAAAACTGTTTTTT,CASSWWRNAGTNEKLFF
TRBJ2-5,TRBV5-4,TRBD2,-,TGTGCCAGCAGCAGGGAGGGTGGGGCGGAAGAGACCCAGTACTTC,CASSREGGAEETQYF
TRBJ2-1,TRBV14,-,few,TGTGCCAGCAGCCAAGTCGTAACCTACAATGAGCAGTTCTTC,CASSQVVTYNEQFF
TRBJ2-5,TRBV29-1,-,many,TGCAGCGTTTTTATCGGGGAGACCCAGTACTTC,CSVFIGETQYF
TRBJ2-5,TRBV4-1,TRBD1,-,TGCGCCAGCAGCCAACTCAGGGGGCTGGAGACCCAGTACTTC,CASSQLRGLETQYF
TRBJ1-1,TRBV11-3,-,-,TGTGCCAGCAGCCCGGGGGGGAGCACTGAAGCTTTCTTT,CASSPGGSTEAFF
TRBJ2-5,TRBV5-6,TRBD2,few,TGTGCCAGCAGCTTTATTAGGACTAGCGGCCAAGAGACCCAGTACTTC,CASSFIRTSGQETQYF
TRBJ1-6,TRBV2,-,-,TGTGCCAGCATAAGCGACAGTCCAGGGAATTCACCCCTCCACTTT,CASISDSPGNSPLHF
TRBJ2-7,TRBV6-1,-,-,TGTGCCAGCAGTGAAGGATTCCTAGGATACGAGCAGTACTTC,CASSEGFLGYEQYF
TRBJ2-5,TRBV19,-,-,TGTGCCAGTAGTATGGACAAAGAGACCCAGTACTTC,CASSMDKETQYF
TRBJ1-2,TRBV6-1,TRBD1,few,TGTGCCAGCAGGGACAGGGGGTCCTATGGCTACACCTTC,CASRDRGSYGYTF
TRBJ2-3,TRBV10-3,-,-,TGTGCCATCAGTCTACGCACAGATACGCAGTATTTT,CAISLRTDTQYF
TRBJ2-1,TRBV6-6,TRBD1,few,TGTGCCAGCAGTTGGGACAGGAAAAGGTCCAATGAGCAGTTCTTC,CASSWDRKRSNEQFF
TRBJ2-4,TRBV19,TRBD2,few,TGTGCCAGTAGCGGACTAGCGGTAAATCCCATTCAGTACTTC,CASSGLAVNPIQYF
TRBJ1-6,TRBV7-2,TRBD1,-,TGTGCCAGCAGCTTAGTACCGACAGGGGTGGGTAATTCACCCCTCCACTTT,CASSLVPTGVGNSPLHF
TRBJ2-1,TRBV6-1,-,-,TGTGCCAGCAGTTATAGCGGACCCTTTGGTGAGCAGTTCTTC,CASSYSGPFGEQFF
TRBJ2-6,TRBV9,-,-,TGTGCCAGCAGCCCCACAGGGAACTCTGGGGCCAACGTCCTGACTTTC,CASSPTGNSGANVLTF
TRBJ2-1,TRBV6-5,TRBD1,-,TGTGCCAGCAGTGGACAGGGGGTGAACTTCGGTGAGCAGTTCTTC,CASSGQGVNFGEQFF
TRBJ2-3,TRBV6-6,-,-,TGTGCCAGCGGCAGGGGCGCGGGTACGCAGTATTTT,CASGRGAGTQYF
TRBJ1-2,TRBV2,-,few,TGTGCCAGCAGCTTCCGGGACAAAGGTCTATATGGCTACACCTTC,CASSFRDKGLYGYTF
TRBJ1-6,TRBV5-1,TRBD1,-,TGCGCCAGCAGCCCCGTGGGACAGGGGTTGAGTTCACCCCTCCACTTT,CASSPVGQGLSSPLHF
TRBJ2-5,TRBV29-1,-,few,TGCAGCGGTAGATTGAGCGAGACCCAGTACTTC,CSGRLSETQYF
TRBJ2-3,TRBV7-2,-,few,TGTGCCAGCAGCCCTTCGCGTTACGATACGCAGTATTTT,CASSPSRYDTQYF